Listed here are 27 T cell receptor beta chains from one sample, sequenced in a study of shared clonotypes between healthy human individuals. Profiled with immunoSEQ multiplex PCR; TCRdb holds only in-frame clones, not every one. The repertoire holds over 850,000 clones, with more than 75% as singletons. Input material: memory CD4+ T cells from PBMCs. Subset here: CD45RA-negative fraction. The source of these receptors is a man between 18 and 29 years old in good health. Some clones in this sample may be carry-over from other donors' samples.

Note on this clone: Different DNA sequences within this sample yield the same CDR3. V and J are TRBV5-1 and TRBJ2-7, with no clear D. There are 14 residues in the CDR3. Germline-derived CDR1 and CDR2 are SGHRS and YFSETQ. V lost 0 bases to trimming and J lost 2 bases, with 9 bases between them. The CDR3 DNA follows: TGCGCCAGCAGCTTGGGGGCCAATACCTACGAGCAGTACTTC. Its translation is CASSLGANTYEQYF.

This chain connects TRBV27 to TRBJ2-1; 11 bases are shared with TRBD2. Germline CDR1 MNHEY, CDR2 SMNVEV (reference sequence). The CDR3 consists of 17 residues. The J segment lost 4 bases and the V segment lost 5 bases, leaving 10 bases of the junction unmatched. CDR3 nucleotide sequence: TGTGCCAGCAGTCCTCAACTGACTAGCGGGACATACAATGAGCAGTTCTTC. Its protein product is CASSPQLTSGTYNEQFF.

The rearrangement joins TRBV7-3 to TRBJ2-1; 12 bases map to TRBD2. CDR1 and CDR2 from the germline V gene are SGHTA and FQGTGA. V shed 6 bases, J shed 2 bases, and the junction held 5 bases outside the gene matches. The CDR3 runs 16 residues. CDR3 bases: TGTGCCAGCAGTTCCGGGACTAGCGGGCCCTACAATGAGCAGTTCTTC. Translating gives CASSSGTSGPYNEQFF.

This clone showed up just a few times. V and J are TRBV28 and TRBJ2-7, with D perhaps matching TRBD2 (7 bases). The CDR3 sequence is 15 residues long. V gave up 4 bases and J gave up 5 bases, with 18 bases separating them. Germline-derived CDR1 and CDR2 are MDHEN and SYDVKM. CDR3 amino acids: CASSSRLGGRHEQYF. As DNA, the CDR3 is TGTGCCAGCAGTTCCAGGCTGGGGGGGCGGCACGAGCAGTACTTC.

The chain combines TRBV7-3 with TRBJ2-1; the match to TRBD2 covers 7 bases. CDR1 SGHTA and CDR2 FQGTGA come from the germline V gene. V lost 3 bases to trimming and J lost 2 bases; unmatched junction nucleotides: 1. The CDR3 extends over 14 amino acids. The CDR3: CASSLSGAYNEQFF. For the CDR3, the DNA is TGTGCCAGCAGCTTGAGCGGGGCCTACAATGAGCAGTTCTTC.

The chain combines TRBV7-2 with TRBJ1-5; 7 positions match TRBD1. The CDR3 runs 17 residues. The J segment lost 9 bases and the V segment lost 5 bases, leaving 19 bases of the junction unmatched. Germline CDR1 is SGHTA and CDR2 is FQGNSA. In nucleotides, the CDR3 is TGTGCCAGCAGCCTTCGGACAGGTAGCCAAGTCGAGGGGCCCCAGCATTTT. Its translation is CASSLRTGSQVEGPQHF.

In this sample, this clone turned up many times. V usage is TRBV6-6 and J usage is TRBJ2-1; D gene uncertain. The V end lost 7 bases, the J end lost 10 bases, and 11 bases lay between the germline ends. The CDR3 is 11 amino acids. Germline-derived CDR1 and CDR2 are MNHNY and SVGAGI (reference sequence). CDR3 region: CASMSTEEQFF. The DNA for the CDR3 is TGTGCCAGCATGAGTACGGAAGAGCAGTTCTTC.

This clone has more than one count but fewer than ten. V gene TRBV11-1 combines with J gene TRBJ2-1; TRBD2 matches at 14 bases. The germline V gene has CDR1 SGHAT and CDR2 FQDESV (reference sequence). Trimming removed 5 bases from V and 5 bases from J; junction bases left unmatched: 5. The CDR3 sequence is 16 residues long. CDR3: CASSKPGLAGDNEQFF. The CDR3, as DNA: TGTGCCAGCAGCAAACCGGGACTAGCGGGAGACAATGAGCAGTTCTTC.

The V gene is TRBV11-2, the J gene TRBJ2-7; 10 bases align to TRBD2. Germline V gene lookup returns CDR1 SGHAT and CDR2 FQNNGV. This CDR3 region has 16 residues. Unmatched junction bases numbered 7, after V lost 4 bases and J lost 1 base. The CDR3 coding sequence is TGTGCCAGCAGCTCTAGAAGCGGGGGGGGTTCCTACGAGCAGTACTTC. As protein: CASSSRSGGGSYEQYF.

V gene TRBV28 combines with J gene TRBJ2-7; 11 positions agree with TRBD2. The CDR3 is 18 amino acids. CDR1 and CDR2 (germline): MDHEN, SYDVKM. Losses at the gene ends were 4 bases for V and 4 bases for J; bases not matched to a gene: 15. CDR3 nucleotides: TGTGCCAGCAGTTCCCAGGGTAGCGGGAGGGATCATCCGTACGAGCAGTACTTC. Translated, it gives CASSSQGSGRDHPYEQYF.

The chain joins TRBV7-9 to TRBJ2-7, with D maybe TRBD1 (7 bases). The CDR3 loop spans 14 amino acids. Germline lookup yields CDR1 SEHNR and CDR2 FQNEAQ (reference sequence). The germline V and J ends were trimmed by 5 bases and 5 bases, with 16 bases remaining between them. The CDR3 DNA reads TGTGCCAGCAGCGTCACAGGGGCTAGCGACGAGCAGTACTTC. The encoded protein is CASSVTGASDEQYF.

Points on this clone: Other nucleotide sequences in the sample specify the same CDR3. This chain links TRBV4-2 with TRBJ2-7; D perhaps matches TRBD2 (5 bases). The CDR3 spans 15 residues. V dropped 0 bases and J dropped 3 bases, with 12 bases sitting between them. Germline V lookup: CDR1 LGHNA, CDR2 YNFKEQ. The chain's CDR3 is CASSQDLSGYYEQYF. CDR3 sequence (DNA): TGTGCCAGCAGCCAAGATCTTTCGGGATACTACGAGCAGTACTTC.

About this clone: This same CDR3 is encoded by further DNA sequences in the sample. The chain combines TRBV6-5 with TRBJ1-2, with TRBD1 matching 9 bases. The germline CDR1 and CDR2 sequences are MNHEY and SVGAGI. The CDR3 contains 13 residues. V gave up 4 bases and J gave up 8 bases; unmatched junction bases: 5. The CDR3 loop is CASSSGTGRGYTF. The CDR3 DNA reads as TGTGCCAGCAGTTCCGGGACAGGGCGAGGCTACACCTTC.

V and J are TRBV9 and TRBJ1-6; weak D call: TRBD1 (6 bases). Looked up from germline, CDR1 is SGDLS and CDR2 is YYNGEE. V gave up 1 base and J gave up 9 bases, with 11 bases separating them. The CDR3 runs to 14 residues. The CDR3 bases are TGTGCCAGCAGCGTACAGGGGAGAGGTTCACCCCTCCACTTT. Its protein is CASSVQGRGSPLHF.

In nucleotides, the CDR3 is TGTGCCACCAGCCGCCAGTTGATGAACACTGAAGCTTTCTTT. Its protein is CATSRQLMNTEAFF. J is TRBJ1-1 and V is TRBV15, with D unclear. The CDR3 covers 14 residues. CDR1 and CDR2 (germline): LNHNV, YYDKDF (reference sequence). Trimming shortened V by 5 bases and J by 0 bases, and 10 bases separated the two germline ends.

This clone has only one observation. The rearrangement uses TRBV5-6 and TRBJ2-7; TRBD2 might be the D (5 bases). V was pared by 4 bases and J by 2 bases, with 19 bases between. The CDR3 has 16 amino acids. Germline loops: CDR1 SGHDT, CDR2 YYEEEE. CDR3 sequence (DNA): TGTGCCAGCAGCCCCCTGGGAGTGGTCGATGCCTACGAGCAGTACTTC. As protein: CASSPLGVVDAYEQYF.

The genes are TRBV15 and TRBJ2-7, with D unclear. The CDR3 has 16 amino acids. CDR1 is LNHNV, CDR2 YYDKDF, per germline (reference sequence). Trimming cost V 0 bases and J 3 bases, with 15 bases left between them. CDR3 in amino acids: CATSRDIPAGNYEQYF. The CDR3 DNA reads TGTGCCACCAGCAGAGATATTCCGGCCGGAAACTACGAGCAGTACTTC.

V gene TRBV5-1 combines with J gene TRBJ2-3; D uncertain. Trimming stripped 2 bases from V and 2 bases from J, with 12 bases between. CDR3 length equals 15 residues. CDR1 is SGHRS, CDR2 YFSETQ, per germline. CDR3 DNA sequence: TGCGCCAGCAGCTTTTCCCGCCAGGTCACAGATACGCAGTATTTT. It is translated as CASSFSRQVTDTQYF.

This clone was counted a few times. Different DNA sequences within this sample yield the same CDR3. The CDR3 DNA sequence: TGTGCCAGCAGTGAGACTAGCGGCTCCTACGAGCAGTACTTC. Residues: CASSETSGSYEQYF. J is TRBJ2-7 and V is TRBV2; the match to TRBD2 covers 9 bases. CDR3 length: 14 amino acids. From germline, CDR1 is SNHLY and CDR2 FYNNEI. V was clipped by 3 bases and J by 0 bases; unmatched bases: 0.

The chain couples TRBV19 to TRBJ1-1; 7 bases agree with TRBD1. The V segment lost 9 bases and the J segment 4 bases; nucleotides outside the gene matches: 8. Germline V lookup: CDR1 LNHDA, CDR2 SQIVND (reference sequence). The CDR3 totals 13 residues. DNA of the CDR3: TGTGCCAGCTTATTCAGGGGGGCCACTGAAGCTTTCTTT. It specifies CASLFRGATEAFF.

This clone was seen a handful of times. Given a much more abundant clone one base away, this may be a read error. Other DNA sequences in the same sample also yield this CDR3. This chain joins TRBV7-9 and TRBJ1-1; no reliable D call. The CDR3 extends over 13 amino acids. Germline loops: CDR1 SEHNR, CDR2 FQNEAQ (reference sequence). The V end lost 0 bases, the J end lost 1 base, and 3 bases lay between the germline ends. CDR3 sequence reads: CASSLAGNTEAFF. The CDR3 DNA is TGTGCCAGCAGCTTAGCAGGGAACACTGAAGCTTTCTTT.

The chain uses TRBV28 and TRBJ1-1; D not resolved. The V gene's germline CDR1 is MDHEN and CDR2 SYDVKM. V lost 2 bases to trimming and J lost 5 bases, with 27 bases between them. This CDR3 comprises 19 residues. The CDR3 region is CASSLMVRRQAQGWTEAFF. The CDR3 bases are TGTGCCAGCAGTTTAATGGTTAGGAGGCAGGCTCAAGGGTGGACTGAAGCTTTCTTT.

The chain recombines TRBV7-3 with TRBJ2-1; 8 bases are shared with TRBD2. This CDR3 contains 15 residues. V shed 0 bases and J 9 bases; nucleotides not matched to a gene: 7. Germline V CDR1 and CDR2: SGHTA, FQGTGA. The CDR3 region is CASSLTSGTLSEQFF. The CDR3 DNA reads as TGTGCCAGCAGCTTAACTAGCGGGACGTTAAGTGAGCAGTTCTTC. The whole variable domain, remainder taken from reference TRBV7-3 and TRBJ2-1, is GAGVSQTPSNKVTEKGKYVELRCDPISGHTALYWYRQSLGQGPEFLIYFQGTGAADDSGLPNDRFFAVRPEGSVSTLKIQRTERGDSAVYLCASSLTSGTLSEQFFGPGTRLTVL.

This clone has just a few counts. The V gene is TRBV4-1, the J gene TRBJ2-1; the match to TRBD2 covers 11 bases. The CDR3 has 17 amino acids. Per the germline V gene, CDR1 is MGHRA and CDR2 is YSYEKL. V shed 0 bases and J 5 bases; nucleotides not matched to a gene: 6. CDR3 in DNA: TGCGCCAGCAGCCAAGATAGAACTAGCGGGGGACACAATGAGCAGTTCTTC. This codes for CASSQDRTSGGHNEQFF.

The CDR3 DNA reads as TGTGCCAGCAGCTTAGCGCTCGGAGTTCTGAACACTGAAGCTTTCTTT. This codes for CASSLALGVLNTEAFF. V is TRBV7-8 and J is TRBJ1-1; D remains ambiguous. Trimming removed 0 bases from V and 0 bases from J, with 11 bases in between. The germline CDR1 and CDR2 sequences are SGHVS and FQNEAQ. CDR3 length: 16 residues.

The chain uses TRBV5-1 and TRBJ2-2, with 8 bases aligning to TRBD1. The CDR3 totals 16 residues. From germline, CDR1 is SGHRS and CDR2 YFSETQ. Losses at the gene ends were 0 bases for V and 4 bases for J; bases not matched to a gene: 5. CDR3 DNA: TGCGCCAGCAGCTTGGATGGACAGGGTACCACCGGGGAGCTGTTTTTT. Protein sequence: CASSLDGQGTTGELFF.

The table lists this clone with a few counts. The chain has TRBV6-6 and TRBJ1-1; TRBD1 is a possible D gene (5 bases). The V end lost 5 bases, the J end lost 5 bases, and 15 bases lay between the germline ends. There are 14 residues in the CDR3. Germline V gives CDR1 MNHNY, CDR2 SVGAGI (reference sequence). Here the CDR3 DNA reads TGTGCCAGCAGTGTACAGGTATCCAAGACTGAAGCTTTCTTT. Its protein is CASSVQVSKTEAFF.